The text below deals with one T cell receptor beta chain. The antigen this receptor binds is unknown. Base qualities are not provided; no much larger clone lies one nucleotide away. These data originate in a study of blood T cell repertoires in COVID-19 (dated by TCRdb to about 2020). For the wider study: Collaborator samples came from the United States, Italy and Spain and covered acute and convalescent phases of COVID-19. Sample metadata almost always included a de-identified subject ID, COVID-19 status, age in years and sex. Where available, HLA class I and class II types were taken from metadata supplied by the sample provider and were not determined by assay-based typing. The repertoires were released in a freely available public database meant as a resource for research on the immune response to SARS-CoV-2. The prospective study material was composed of cDNA or gDNA derived from T cells, B-cell-depleted T cells, or PBMCs. Samples were obtained from the ongoing ImmuneRACE study (first 160 participants) and from 1,254 subjects provided by 6 global collaborators. Deeply sampled blood TCRbeta repertoires from subjects exposed to, actively infected with, or recovered from COVID-19 were included in the dataset.

The V end loses 0 bases and the J end loses 8 bases, and a stretch of 15 bases separates them. The CDR3 spans 15 residues, from the cysteine through the phenylalanine. The only DNA kept is the CDR3, 45 bases in frame from the first base. Reading the germline V gene (reference sequence) gives CDR1 SGHNT and CDR2 YYREEE. TCRbeta CDR3 regions were amplified from genomic DNA by means of the immunoSEQ Assay, a bias-controlled multiplex PCR. As for the authors' bioinformatics: Nucleated cell counts per sample were estimated from amplification of reference gene primers within the assay. To quantify the absolute abundance of each unique TCRbeta CDR3 rearrangement, sequence reads were collapsed and filtered. For each sample, productive Simpson clonality was calculated by taking the square root of Simpson's diversity index across productive rearrangements. TCRdb's version of the immuneACCESS table is confined to in-frame rearrangements and falls short of the full clone set. An unresolved V gene accounts for under half of the shortfall where checked; the remainder is of unknown origin. V and J calls and clone size are given by that table; D and trimming were obtained from the DNA. This sample comprises around 110,000 clones, around four fifths of them detected only once. The ten most abundant clones make up roughly 2.4% of the sample.

Here is what the overall study found, with its caveats: The amount of clinical and demographic metadata varied by source and participant and was provided uncurated.

Each collaborating institution followed its own protocols to collect whole blood in K2EDTA tubes. For TCRbeta analysis, collaborators shipped samples as frozen whole blood, isolated PBMCs, or DNA extracted from either of those sample types. Source material: peripheral blood. The receptor chain draws on TRBV5-4 and TRBJ2-1; a tentative D match to TRBD2 spans 5 bases. The clonotype comes from a man aged 25-45 years with acute or convalescent COVID-19. The CDR3 has the sequence CASSLALAAPDEQFF. Read as DNA, the sequence is TGTGCCAGCAGCTTGGCGCTAGCAGCCCCCGATGAGCAGTTCTTC.